A single sample is the source of the 18 T cell receptor beta chains below, sequenced in a study of OX40 agonist ivuxolimab in advanced cancers. TCRdb keeps only in-frame clones here, not all; method: immunoSEQ multiplex PCR. The sample has about 24,000 clones; over 80% are singletons. The sequencing here drew on CD4+ or CD8+ T cells sorted from blood, taken in a trial of the OX40 agonist ivuxolimab. The receptor set was obtained from an adult with an advanced solid tumor such as melanoma, head and neck, liver or kidney cancer.

The CDR3 DNA sequence: TGTGCCAGCAGCTTAGACTCAATAAATGAGCAGTTCTTC. Amino acids: CASSLDSINEQFF. The chain is built from TRBV11-1 and TRBJ2-1; D gene unclear. This CDR3 has 13 amino acids. V gave up 1 base and J gave up 7 bases, with 8 bases separating them. Per the germline V gene, CDR1 is SGHAT and CDR2 is FQDESV (reference sequence).

This chain uses TRBV23-1 with TRBJ2-1; 10 bases are shared with TRBD2. TRBV23-1 is known as an ORF, though its function is uncertain. V was pared by 3 bases and J by 9 bases, with 17 bases of the junction left unmatched. This CDR3 has 18 amino acids. The CDR3: CASSHLIQLAGPYLEQFF. In DNA, the CDR3 is TGCGCCAGCAGTCACCTGATTCAACTAGCGGGGCCTTACCTTGAGCAGTTCTTC.

The V call is TRBV15, the J call TRBJ1-1; D unclear. The V gene's germline CDR1 is LNHNV and CDR2 YYDKDF (reference sequence). V was pared by 4 bases and J by 1 base, with 7 bases between. The CDR3 runs to 13 residues. The CDR3 here is CATSTRRNTEAFF. Here the CDR3 DNA reads TGTGCCACCAGCACACGACGGAACACTGAAGCTTTCTTT.

This rearrangement joins TRBV27 to TRBJ1-5, with a tentative D call TRBD1 (6 bases). The CDR3 is 15 residues long. V was shortened by 6 bases and J by 4 bases, with 16 bases between the two germline ends. Germline lookup yields CDR1 MNHEY and CDR2 SMNVEV (reference sequence). The CDR3: CASRARQDLNQPQHF. The CDR3, as DNA: TGTGCCAGCAGGGCAAGACAGGACCTAAATCAGCCCCAGCATTTT.

This clone was seen just once. The chain has TRBV7-9 and TRBJ1-2, with no clear D. Between the trimmed V and J ends, which lost 0 bases and 0 bases, there was a span of 11 bases. The CDR3 length is 16 residues. Germline CDR1 reads SEHNR; CDR2 reads FQNEAQ (reference sequence). CDR3 coding DNA: TGTGCCAGCAGCTTAGCCCTAGTAGATTCTAACTATGGCTACACCTTC. This gives the protein CASSLALVDSNYGYTF.

V usage is TRBV29-1 and J usage is TRBJ1-1, with unresolved D. The CDR3 runs to 14 residues. V shed 7 bases and J shed 6 bases, with 21 bases lying between them. Germline V CDR1 and CDR2: SQVTM, ANQGSEA. CDR3: CSAQRVDRGSEAFF. CDR3 in DNA: TGCAGCGCCCAGAGGGTGGACCGAGGCTCTGAAGCTTTCTTT.

CDR3 in amino acids: CASQAVGIHTGELFF. The CDR3 region has the DNA TGTGCCAGTCAGGCGGTGGGTATCCACACCGGGGAGCTGTTTTTT. The rearrangement uses TRBV19 and TRBJ2-2; D is ambiguous. This CDR3 has 15 residues. The ends were cut back, 8 bases at V and 3 bases at J, with 16 bases in the middle. The germline CDR1 and CDR2 sequences are LNHDA and SQIVND (reference sequence). Full variable domain (rest looked up from reference TRBV19 and TRBJ2-2): DGGITQSPKYLFRKEGQNVTLSCEQNLNHDAMYWYRQDPGQGLRLIYYSQIVNDFQKGDIAEGYSVSREKKESFPLTVTSAQKNPTAFYLCASQAVGIHTGELFFGEGSRLTVL.

CDR3 nucleotides: TGTGCCAGCAGCTACTCAGGGGCTAAGGGGACTGAAGCTTTCTTT. As protein: CASSYSGAKGTEAFF. J is TRBJ1-1 and V is TRBV7-2; possibly TRBD1 for D (6 bases). Looked up from germline, CDR1 is SGHTA and CDR2 is FQGNSA. With 4 bases removed from V and 5 bases from J, the gap between germline ends came to 17 bases. The CDR3 extends over 15 amino acids. Variable domain in full (rest from reference TRBV7-2 and TRBJ1-1): GAGVSQSPSNKVTEKGKDVELRCDPISGHTALYWYRQSLGQGLEFLIYFQGNSAPDKSGLPSDRFSAERTGGSVSTLTIQRTQQEDSAVYLCASSYSGAKGTEAFFGQGTRLTVV.

A few counts support this clone. CDR3 protein: CASSQDRDRASPLHF. The CDR3 DNA reads TGCGCCAGCAGCCAAGATCGGGACAGGGCCTCACCCCTCCACTTT. The chain combines TRBV4-1 with TRBJ1-6; TRBD1 matches at 9 bases. The CDR3 spans 15 residues. Per germline, CDR1 MGHRA and CDR2 YSYEKL. V shed 0 bases, J shed 10 bases, and the junction held 4 bases outside the gene matches.

This clone turned up a few times. The J gene is TRBJ1-5, the V gene TRBV7-9; D gene unclear. There are 13 residues in the CDR3. The germline V gene has CDR1 SEHNR and CDR2 FQNEAQ (reference sequence). The germline V and J ends were trimmed by 1 base and 6 bases, with 7 bases remaining between them. The CDR3 coding sequence is TGTGCCAGCAGCTTAGTCTTGGGTCAGCCCCAGCATTTT. As protein: CASSLVLGQPQHF. Complete variable domain (other parts from reference TRBV7-9 and TRBJ1-5): DTGVSQNPRHKITKRGQNVTFRCDPISEHNRLYWYRQTLGQGPEFLTYFQNEAQLEKSRLLSDRFSAERPKGSFSTLEIQRTEQGDSAMYLCASSLVLGQPQHFGDGTRLSIL.

This clone was recorded a few times. This chain links TRBV2 with TRBJ2-5; the D gene could be TRBD1 or TRBD2 (6 bases each). V lost 7 bases and J 5 bases, leaving 17 bases between the germline ends. This CDR3 region has 14 residues. From germline, CDR1 is SNHLY and CDR2 FYNNEI. Written as DNA, the CDR3 is TGTGCCAGCACCTACTCGGGGGCCGATGAGACCCAGTACTTC. Translating it yields CASTYSGADETQYF.

This sequence joins TRBV29-1 and TRBJ1-1; D gene unclear. The V gene's germline CDR1 is SQVTM and CDR2 ANQGSEA. V gave up 4 bases and J gave up 0 bases, with 6 bases separating them. The length of the CDR3 is 12 residues. This chain's CDR3 is CSVVKLNTEAFF. In DNA, the CDR3 is TGCAGCGTTGTAAAACTGAACACTGAAGCTTTCTTT.

The chain recombines TRBV29-1 with TRBJ2-7; 7 bases match TRBD1. Germline V gene data show CDR1 as SQVTM and CDR2 as ANQGSEA. The ends lost 4 bases at V and 1 base at J; junction bases unmatched: 7. This CDR3 is 14 amino acids long. The CDR3 region has the DNA TGCAGCGTTGCGGATACAGGGGTATCCTACGAGCAGTACTTC. It encodes CSVADTGVSYEQYF.

This clone was counted a single time. The gene calls are TRBV5-8 and TRBJ1-2; 9 nucleotides match TRBD1. Trimming at V came to 4 bases and at J to 4 bases, leaving 8 bases not matched to a gene. The CDR3 spans 15 residues. Germline V gene lookup returns CDR1 SGHTS and CDR2 YDEGEE. CDR3 sequence: CASSPGTGWSYGYTF. Written as DNA, the CDR3 is TGTGCCAGCAGCCCCGGGACAGGGTGGAGCTATGGCTACACCTTC.

The chain is built from TRBV2 and TRBJ2-7; a possible D gene is TRBD2 (5 bases). The CDR3 loop spans 13 amino acids. The V gene's germline CDR1 is SNHLY and CDR2 FYNNEI. The V end lost 6 bases, the J end lost 4 bases, and 13 bases lay between the germline ends. The CDR3 DNA reads TGTGCCAGCAGGGCCGGAGGAATTTACGAGCAGTACTTC. Amino acids: CASRAGGIYEQYF. Full variable domain (rest looked up from reference TRBV2 and TRBJ2-7): EPEVTQTPSHQVTQMGQEVILRCVPISNHLYFYWYRQILGQKVEFLVSFYNNEISEKSEIFDDQFSVERPDGSNFTLKIRSTKLEDSAMYFCASRAGGIYEQYFGPGTRLTVT.

This chain connects TRBV7-2 to TRBJ2-3; D remains unclear. The ends were cut back, 0 bases at V and 2 bases at J, with 9 bases in the middle. The CDR3 has 15 amino acids. Per germline, CDR1 SGHTA and CDR2 FQGNSA. The CDR3 DNA reads as TGTGCCAGCAGCTTAGCGGTCTCAAACACAGATACGCAGTATTTT. This sequence encodes CASSLAVSNTDTQYF. Using reference TRBV7-2 and TRBJ2-3 for the parts outside the CDR3, the full variable domain is GAGVSQSPSNKVTEKGKDVELRCDPISGHTALYWYRQSLGQGLEFLIYFQGNSAPDKSGLPSDRFSAERTGGSVSTLTIQRTQQEDSAVYLCASSLAVSNTDTQYFGPGTRLTVL.

The chain links TRBV9 to TRBJ2-7; 7 bases are a match to TRBD2. J lost 3 bases, V lost 0 bases, and 9 bases had no gene match. The CDR3 is 16 residues long. CDR1 and CDR2 (germline): SGDLS, YYNGEE. CDR3 nucleotide sequence: TGTGCCAGCAGCGTAGGACTGGGAGCGGGGCTCTACGAGCAGTACTTC. Translation gives CASSVGLGAGLYEQYF.

The V and J genes are TRBV29-1 and TRBJ2-3, with TRBD2 matching 10 bases. The CDR3 is 14 amino acids. Germline V gene sequence: CDR1 SQVTM, CDR2 ANQGSEA. J gave up 0 bases and V 7 bases, and 4 bases lay outside the gene matches. CDR3 residues: CSGALAGSTDTQYF. The CDR3 DNA follows: TGCAGCGGCGCACTAGCGGGGAGCACAGATACGCAGTATTTT.